The entry that follows covers one TCR beta chain sequence. TCRdb reanalyzed the 5' RACE reads and collapses them to one entry per CDR3 protein, without DNA. This sample's table reports around 550,000 distinct CDR3 sequences. The data stem from a study of T cells expressing NK-cell markers. The CDR3 sequence is 15 residues long. Per germline, CDR1 SGHRS and CDR2 YFSETQ. The chain combines TRBV5-1 with TRBJ1-1; TCRdb's assignment of TRBD1 cannot be checked, as there is no DNA. This TCR was recovered from a man aged 18 to 29 in good health. Source material: blood T cells: a sorted CD56 or NKG2C T cell subset, CD4+ or CD8+ T cells, or bulk PBMC T cells (not recorded which). Here the CDR3 reads CASSLTGQGFYSAFF.